The 3 T cell receptor beta chains in this list originate from one sample, sequenced in a study of shared clonotypes between healthy human individuals. Sequenced by immunoSEQ multiplex PCR; TCRdb stores in-frame clones only, minus some. Here the sample spans over a million clones, about 70% being singletons. The sequenced material came from memory CD4+ T cells sorted from blood. Subset defined: CD45RA-negative fraction. These receptors all come from a man between 18 and 29 years old in good health.

The rearrangement uses TRBV11-2 and TRBJ2-3; D may be TRBD1 or TRBD2 (5 bases each). Germline V gene data show CDR1 as SGHAT and CDR2 as FQNNGV. This CDR3 region has 14 residues. Trimming stripped 3 bases from V and 9 bases from J, with 16 bases between. The CDR3 DNA is TGTGCCAGCAGCTTTGATCAGGGTACGGGGACGCAGTATTTT. This gives the protein CASSFDQGTGTQYF. The full variable domain, with the rest looked up from reference TRBV11-2 and TRBJ2-3, is EAGVAQSPRYKIIEKRQSVAFWCNPISGHATLYWYQQILGQGPKLLIQFQNNGVVDDSQLPKDRFSAERLKGVDSTLKIQPAKLEDSAVYLCASSFDQGTGTQYFGPGTRLTVL.

The chain joins TRBV9 to TRBJ2-2, with 10 bases that match TRBD1. The CDR3 is made up of 14 amino acids. V was pared by 3 bases and J by 7 bases, with 3 bases of the junction left unmatched. CDR1 SGDLS and CDR2 YYNGEE come from the germline V gene. Here the CDR3 reads CASSGDRGNGELFF. For the CDR3, the DNA is TGTGCCAGCAGCGGGGACAGGGGAAACGGGGAGCTGTTTTTT.

The chain has TRBV28 and TRBJ2-1; D call uncertain. The CDR3 runs 12 residues. Germline CDR1 and CDR2: MDHEN and SYDVKM. The germline V and J ends were trimmed by 11 bases and 10 bases, with 18 bases remaining between them. The CDR3 DNA reads as TGTGCCCATTCGGCGTTCTCGGCAGAGCAGTTCTTC. Translated: CAHSAFSAEQFF.